The rows below give T cell receptor beta chains drawn from one sample of a study of T cell changes during pregnancy in multiple sclerosis. Generated by immunoSEQ multiplex PCR, the TCRdb table keeps only in-frame clones and is missing some. The sample shows tens of thousands of clones, about 89% of them seen only once. Material: CD4+ T cells from peripheral blood mononuclear cells, obtained in the third trimester of pregnancy. Receptors originate from a female donor in good health, enrolled as a control in a pregnancy study. Both conserved end residues are part of each CDR3. D genes are given only for firm matches. Size is omitted from some rows. Given values are once, few, many or a class for expanded clones.

clone size	D gene	J gene	V gene	CDR3 DNA	CDR3 protein
-	-	TRBJ2-7	TRBV5-1	TGCGCCAGCAGCTTGGCCCCGGGGAATTACGAGCAGTACTTC	CASSLAPGNYEQYF
-	-	TRBJ1-2	TRBV6-1	TGTGCCAGCAGTCCACAGGGTGCTACTAACTATGGCTACACCTTC	CASSPQGATNYGYTF
-	-	TRBJ1-5	TRBV7-8	TGTGCCAGCAGCTTAGGGTCCGGGACAATTAATCAGCCCCAGCATTTT	CASSLGSGTINQPQHF
-	TRBD1	TRBJ2-1	TRBV7-3	TGTGCCAGCAGCTTAACGACACAGGGGGCTGGGAATGAGCAGTTCTTC	CASSLTTQGAGNEQFF
-	-	TRBJ2-7	TRBV4-3	TGCGCCAGCAGCCAAGGGGAGGTCGCACCCTCCTACGAGCAGTACTTC	CASSQGEVAPSYEQYF
-	TRBD2	TRBJ2-3	TRBV6-6	TGTGCCAGCAGTTCCGGACTAGCGGGAGGTACAGATACGCAGTATTTT	CASSSGLAGGTDTQYF
-	TRBD2	TRBJ2-1	TRBV18	TGTGCCAGCTCACCACCAAGCGGGGGGTACAATGAGCAGTTCTTC	CASSPPSGGYNEQFF
-	-	TRBJ1-2	TRBV9	TGTGCCAGCAGCGTAGATGAGAGCTTCGACTATGGCTACACCTTC	CASSVDESFDYGYTF
once	-	TRBJ2-1	TRBV7-3	TGTGCCAGCAGCTCCCATACTAGCACGACGGGAAAAAATGAGCAGTTCTTC	CASSSHTSTTGKNEQFF
-	-	TRBJ1-6	TRBV18	TGTGCCAGCTCACCAGTCGGGGGAAATTCACCCCTCCACTTT	CASSPVGGNSPLHF
-	TRBD1	TRBJ1-1	TRBV7-9	TGTGCCAGTGCGATACAGGGGGCGGCCACTGAAGCTTTCTTT	CASAIQGAATEAFF
-	TRBD2	TRBJ2-7	TRBV28	TGTGCCAGCAGAAGGGGTAGCGGGCCCTACGAGCAGTACTTC	CASRRGSGPYEQYF
-	-	TRBJ1-1	TRBV7-8	TGTGCCAGCAGCTTAGACAACCGTAAAGCTTTCTTT	CASSLDNRKAFF
-	-	TRBJ2-7	TRBV7-6	TGTGCCAGCAGCTTAGGGGCAGGGGGGCCCTACGAGCAGTACTTC	CASSLGAGGPYEQYF
-	-	TRBJ1-2	TRBV6-4	TGTGCCAGCAGCTCCCTCCCAGGGGATGGCTACACCTTC	CASSSLPGDGYTF
-	TRBD2	TRBJ2-1	TRBV5-1	TGCGCCAGCAGCTTCAAAGGACTAGCGGGAGAGAATGAGCAGTTCTTC	CASSFKGLAGENEQFF
-	-	TRBJ1-2	TRBV7-3	TGTGCCAGCAGCTTAACGCGGGATTCTAACTATGGCTACACCTTC	CASSLTRDSNYGYTF
-	-	TRBJ2-1	TRBV29-1	TGCAGCGTTCAGGGGCAGTTCTTC	CSVQGQFF
-	-	TRBJ2-2	TRBV11-2	TGTGCCAGCAGCTCCCCCAGGAATAAAGAGAACACCGGGGAGCTGTTTTTT	CASSSPRNKENTGELFF
once	-	TRBJ2-7	TRBV10-3	TGTGCCATCAGTGAGCGCCAGGGCTACGAGCAGTACTTC	CAISERQGYEQYF
-	-	TRBJ2-1	TRBV10-3	TGTGCCATCAGTGAGTCGACGTGGGGGGGGACAAACAATGAGCAGTTCTTC	CAISESTWGGTNNEQFF
-	TRBD2	TRBJ2-7	TRBV7-3	TGTGCCAGCACCAAGTACCAGGGACTAGCGGGAGAAGGGGGCTACGAGCAGTACTTC	CASTKYQGLAGEGGYEQYF
-	-	TRBJ2-5	TRBV14	TGTGCCAGCAGCCAAGGCCAGGCTTACCAAGAGACCCAGTACTTC	CASSQGQAYQETQYF
-	-	TRBJ2-7	TRBV9	TGTGCCAGCAGCGGACGACAGGCCCTCGGCGAGCAGTACTTC	CASSGRQALGEQYF
-	TRBD1	TRBJ1-1	TRBV9	TGTGCCAGCAGCTTGACAGGGGGCGCAGGAACTGAAGCTTTCTTT	CASSLTGGAGTEAFF
-	-	TRBJ2-7	TRBV27	TGTGCCAGCAGTTTATCGACGGGTCGGAGTCCTATAGAGCAGTACTTC	CASSLSTGRSPIEQYF
-	TRBD2	TRBJ2-2	TRBV9	TGTGCCAGCAGCGTAGATTCGGGACTAGCGGGAGCCGGGGAGCTGTTTTTT	CASSVDSGLAGAGELFF
-	-	TRBJ2-1	TRBV5-1	TGCGCCAGCAGCTTGGGTGGGGGGACTTGGGCTTACAATGAGCAGTTCTTC	CASSLGGGTWAYNEQFF
-	-	TRBJ2-5	TRBV5-6	TGTGCCAGCAGCATCGGTGGCGGGGAGGACCAAGAGACCCAGTACTTC	CASSIGGGEDQETQYF
-	-	TRBJ2-3	TRBV14	TGTGCCAGCAGCCAAGACCTAGCAGATACGCAGTATTTT	CASSQDLADTQYF
-	-	TRBJ2-5	TRBV4-2	TGTGCCAGCAGCCACAGACAGGCGCAAGAGACCCAGTACTTC	CASSHRQAQETQYF
-	TRBD2	TRBJ2-1	TRBV14	TGTGCCAGCAGCCCTAGCGGGAAGACCCTTAGGGAGTTCTTC	CASSPSGKTLREFF
-	TRBD1	TRBJ1-6	TRBV30	TGTGCCTGGTGGACAGGCGTCAATAATTCACCCCTCCACTTT	CAWWTGVNNSPLHF
-	TRBD2	TRBJ2-1	TRBV30	TGTGCCTGGATCTGGGGGAGGGGTCGCAATGAGCAGTTCTTC	CAWIWGRGRNEQFF
-	TRBD1	TRBJ1-2	TRBV5-1	TGCGCCAGCAGCTTGGGGCCGGACAGGGCCTCACCTGGGGACACCTTC	CASSLGPDRASPGDTF
-	-	TRBJ2-7	TRBV19	TGTGCCAGTAGTATCCAAGTCGGGAGCTTTTCCGAGCAGTACTTC	CASSIQVGSFSEQYF
-	-	TRBJ1-1	TRBV6-6	TGTGCCAGCAGACAGGGAGGGGACACTGAAGCTTTCTTT	CASRQGGDTEAFF
-	TRBD1	TRBJ2-3	TRBV11-1	TGTGCCAGCAGCGGCGACCGGGACAGGGCCACAGATACGCAGTATTTT	CASSGDRDRATDTQYF
-	-	TRBJ2-1	TRBV7-9	TGTGCCAGCAGCCCCGGGGACTCCCATAACCCGTTCTTC	CASSPGDSHNPFF
-	TRBD1	TRBJ2-2	TRBV19	TGTGCCAGTGGAACCGGGACAGGGGGGATGCGGAACACCGGGGAGCTGTTTTTT	CASGTGTGGMRNTGELFF
-	-	TRBJ1-4	TRBV6-6	TGTGCCAGCAGTTGGGCAGAGAGCCGGAATGAAAAACTGTTTTTT	CASSWAESRNEKLFF
-	TRBD1	TRBJ1-4	TRBV2	TGTGCCAGCATCACCAACAGGGGTAATGAAAAACTGTTTTTT	CASITNRGNEKLFF
-	-	TRBJ2-7	TRBV2	TGTGCCAGCAGTGTGCTCTACGGCTCCTACGAGCAGTACTTC	CASSVLYGSYEQYF
-	TRBD2	TRBJ2-2	TRBV5-1	TGCGCCAGCAGCTTTGTACTAGCGGGAGCCGGGGAGCTGTTTTTT	CASSFVLAGAGELFF
-	-	TRBJ1-5	TRBV6-5	TGTGCCAGCAGTTACCGTCAGGCCAATCAGCCCCAGCATTTT	CASSYRQANQPQHF
-	-	TRBJ2-5	TRBV7-2	TGTGCCAGCAGCTTAGGGGCGGGGATCCAAGAGACCCAGTACTTC	CASSLGAGIQETQYF
-	TRBD2	TRBJ2-3	TRBV18	TGTGCCAGCTCCCTGGGACTAGCGGCAGATACGCAGTATTTT	CASSLGLAADTQYF
-	TRBD2	TRBJ2-3	TRBV4-3	TGCGCCAGCAGCCTCGTGCGGGGGGTTACAGATACGCAGTATTTT	CASSLVRGVTDTQYF
-	-	TRBJ2-7	TRBV30	TGTGCCTGGGGCCCCCCAATTGACTTC	CAWGPPIDF
-	-	TRBJ1-3	TRBV30	TGTGCCTGGAGTCGAGATGGAAACACCATATATTTT	CAWSRDGNTIYF
-	TRBD2	TRBJ2-1	TRBV19	TGTGCCAGTAGAAATAACGGGAGGGAGAACAATGAGCAGTTCTTC	CASRNNGRENNEQFF
few	-	TRBJ2-2	TRBV6-1	TGTGCCAGCTCCCCAGTAGGAGACGGGGAGCTGTTTTTT	CASSPVGDGELFF
-	TRBD2	TRBJ2-3	TRBV7-2	TGTGCCAGCAGCTTAGTTACGCTAGCGGGGGGCACAGATACGCAGTATTTT	CASSLVTLAGGTDTQYF
-	TRBD2	TRBJ2-3	TRBV10-3	TGTGCCATCAGTGAGTCTCCCAGCGGGGACACAGATACGCAGTATTTT	CAISESPSGDTDTQYF
-	-	TRBJ1-2	TRBV9	TGTGCCAGCAGCGTAGCCAGGGAGGCATATGGCTACACCTTC	CASSVAREAYGYTF
-	-	TRBJ1-1	TRBV19	TGTGCCAGTACTGCTAGGACTCAGCGGACTGAAGCTTTCTTT	CASTARTQRTEAFF
-	-	TRBJ2-3	TRBV11-3	TGTCCCAGCAGTTTAACAGCCACAGATACGCAGTATTTT	CPSSLTATDTQYF
-	TRBD1	TRBJ2-7	TRBV4-2	TGTGCCAGCAGCCCATCGGGACAGCCCTACGAGCAGTACTTC	CASSPSGQPYEQYF
-	TRBD2	TRBJ2-7	TRBV11-1	TGTGCCAGCAACCCCGGGACTAGCGGCTCCTACGAGCAGTACTTC	CASNPGTSGSYEQYF
-	-	TRBJ2-1	TRBV7-2	TGTGCCAGCAGCTCCTTCTCAACAGGGTACAATGAGCAGTTCTTC	CASSSFSTGYNEQFF